This TCR beta chain derives from a study of blood T cell repertoires in COVID-19. At the level of the study: Samples representing acute and convalescent COVID-19 were sourced from the United States, Italy and Spain. T cells, B-cell-depleted T cells, or PBMCs provided the cDNA or gDNA that served as material.

Trimming took 2 bases from V and 4 from J, leaving 15 bases between them. This CDR3 comprises 15 residues. Germline V gene lookup returns CDR1 LGHNT and CDR2 FRNRAP. Under the authors' procedure: How many nucleated cells were present was estimated from reference gene primer amplification. Libraries were prepared by immunoSEQ multiplex PCR; TCRdb keeps only in-frame clonotypes and omits some of them. The V and J calls and the clone size are those of that table, but D and trimming were determined from the DNA. The table has more than 75,000 clones, approximately 88% seen once. Source material: peripheral blood. The chain employs TRBV12-5 and TRBJ2-7; maybe TRBD2 (7 bases). The sequence derives from a human donor in a cohort sampled during active COVID-19. CDR3 coding DNA: TGTGCTAGTGGTTTGCCCAGGGAGGGGGGATACGAGCAGTACTTC. It yields the protein CASGLPREGGYEQYF.